This paragraph reports one TCR beta chain. Some clones are missing from TCRdb's copy, which holds only in-frame ones; the method was immunoSEQ multiplex PCR. The sample holds 50,000 to 55,000 clones, 90% seen once. These data originate in a study of chemoradiotherapy in HPV16-positive cancers. CDR1 and CDR2 from the germline V gene are MGHDK and SYGVNS. The CDR3 has 13 residues. Trimming took off 1 base at V and 5 bases at J, with 5 bases between the two ends. The TCR originated in a human donor with HPV-associated anogenital cancer. This specimen was blood, taken from a patient who underwent chemoradiotherapy. The V and J genes are TRBV25-1 and TRBJ1-4; the D is unclear. CDR3 nucleotide sequence: TGTGCCAGCAGTGAATTAGGGAATGAAAAACTGTTTTTT. It translates to CASSELGNEKLFF.